This record covers a single T cell receptor beta chain. What it binds is not known. The donors were healthy bone marrow donors. The data stem from a study of cytomegalovirus exposure and HLA in healthy donors. Broader study findings: Per a later analysis, HLA-associated TCR beta chains showed more clonal expansion than other, equally common TCR beta chains. Common viral pathogens were later found to be apparently linked to several of the most significant clusters.

Researchers ran the PCR with 60 Vbeta and 13 Jbeta primers. Measured with immunoSEQ multiplex PCR; TCRdb has only the in-frame clones, and not every one. The table has under 200,000 clones, 79% seen once. This CDR3 has 18 amino acids. Trimming removed 1 base at V and 0 bases at J, with 19 bases between. CDR1 and CDR2 from the germline V gene are MNHEY and SMNVEV (reference sequence). The source material was PBMCs. The genes are TRBV27 and TRBJ2-7; D is undetermined. This TCR was recovered from a woman aged 40 to 55 in good health and CMV-seronegative. The CDR3 protein is CASSLFPPGRGLSYEQYF. As DNA, the CDR3 is TGTGCCAGCAGTTTATTCCCCCCGGGTCGAGGCCTCTCCTACGAGCAGTACTTC.